A selection of T cell receptor beta chains follows, all from one sample in a study of blood T cells in healthy people across ages. Via MiXCR, TCRdb re-called the 5' RACE reads, giving one row per CDR3 protein. The data show approximately 800,000 distinct CDR3 sequences, 58% seen once. The sequenced sample was blood. The receptors were sampled from a man aged 30 to 39 in good health. CDR3s include the opening cysteine and the closing phenylalanine or tryptophan. The order of the fields is CDR3 protein, V gene.

CDR3aa: CTSSRDHSYEQYF
v_gene: TRBV7-2

CDR3aa: CASSLGIVSVQEQFF
v_gene: TRBV7-2

CDR3aa: CASSLAQGAGGYQPQHF
v_gene: TRBV7-9

CDR3aa: CASSLENPRADTQYF
v_gene: TRBV27

CDR3aa: CASSLGTSATQYF
v_gene: TRBV7-2

CDR3aa: CSVEAGGAETQYF
v_gene: TRBV29-1

CDR3aa: CASSFFGGEGSEQFF
v_gene: TRBV12-3/TRBV12-4

CDR3aa: CASGLVTRDYIYEQYF
v_gene: TRBV12-5

CDR3aa: CASSQNADSGRNYGYTF
v_gene: TRBV14

CDR3aa: CSALGRASSTDTQYF
v_gene: TRBV20-1

CDR3aa: CASTTPDLLIVHTDTQYF
v_gene: TRBV6-1

CDR3aa: CASSLPSQPNRAKNIQYF
v_gene: TRBV25-1

CDR3aa: CASSLGQGVESYEQYF
v_gene: TRBV5-5

CDR3aa: CASSLPGDVNIQYF
v_gene: TRBV28

CDR3aa: CSARAVRQGMFPEAFF
v_gene: TRBV20-1

CDR3aa: CASRGNTNYGYTF
v_gene: TRBV2

CDR3aa: CASSIVGTSLTDTQYF
v_gene: TRBV5-1